This T cell receptor (beta chain) derives from a study of blood T cell repertoires in COVID-19. Before being deemed recovered, Cohort 3 donors had two negative PCRs, clearance, or symptom resolution. This CDR3 has 15 residues. V was clipped by 4 bases and J by 7 bases, with 16 bases between them. CDR1 and CDR2 (germline): LNHDA, SQIVND (reference sequence). TCRdb's table, derived via immunoSEQ multiplex PCR, lists solely in-frame clones and lacks some. The sample shows under 200,000 clones, about four fifths of them seen only once. The sequence was collected from a woman aged 55 to 70 who had recovered from COVID-19. The genes are TRBV19 and TRBJ2-2; D is perhaps TRBD1 (5 bases). Sequencing input: PBMCs or T cells enriched from blood (not recorded which). The CDR3 nucleotides are TGTGCCAGTAGTACTGGGTATGGGGCACGCGGGGAGCTGTTTTTT. Protein product: CASSTGYGARGELFF.